This T cell receptor beta chain was obtained from a study of response to subunit inactivated influenza vaccine. TCRdb analysed the RT-PCR reads with MiXCR anew, one entry per CDR3 protein. The table has more than 550,000 distinct CDR3 sequences, about 11% seen once; the top ten hold roughly a tenth. Regarding this clonotype: The antigen is unknown.

The study's findings and limits: Only a handful of new T cells, the authors suggested, are recruited with each seasonal influenza vaccination.

CDR1 is SGHRS, CDR2 YFSETQ, per germline. CDR3 length: 15 residues. Trimming took 1 base from V and 3 from J; bases not matched to a gene: 4. The chain links TRBV5-1 to TRBJ1-5, with 7 positions matching TRBD1. Sequenced here: PBMCs from blood, sampled on the day of vaccination. The receptor's source is a man aged 50 or older who received an inactivated influenza vaccine. The CDR3 region is CASSLRGLNNQPQHF. In nucleotides, the CDR3 is TGCGCCAGCAGCTTGAGGGGGCTTAACAATCAGCCCCAGCATTTT.